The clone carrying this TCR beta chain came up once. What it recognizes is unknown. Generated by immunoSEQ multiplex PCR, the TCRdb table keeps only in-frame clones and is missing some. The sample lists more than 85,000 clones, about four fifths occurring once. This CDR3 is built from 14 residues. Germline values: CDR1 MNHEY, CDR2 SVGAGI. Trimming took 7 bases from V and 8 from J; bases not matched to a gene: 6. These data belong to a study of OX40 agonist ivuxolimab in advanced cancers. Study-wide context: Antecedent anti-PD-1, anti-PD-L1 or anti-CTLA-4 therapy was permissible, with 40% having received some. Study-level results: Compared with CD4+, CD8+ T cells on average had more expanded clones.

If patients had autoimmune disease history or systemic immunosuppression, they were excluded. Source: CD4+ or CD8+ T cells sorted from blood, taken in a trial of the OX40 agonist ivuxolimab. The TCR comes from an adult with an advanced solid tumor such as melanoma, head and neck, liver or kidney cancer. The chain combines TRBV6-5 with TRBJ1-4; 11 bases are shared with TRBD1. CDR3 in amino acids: CASKDRGRREKLFF. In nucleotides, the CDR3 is TGTGCCAGCAAGGACAGGGGGCGCCGGGAAAAACTGTTTTTT.